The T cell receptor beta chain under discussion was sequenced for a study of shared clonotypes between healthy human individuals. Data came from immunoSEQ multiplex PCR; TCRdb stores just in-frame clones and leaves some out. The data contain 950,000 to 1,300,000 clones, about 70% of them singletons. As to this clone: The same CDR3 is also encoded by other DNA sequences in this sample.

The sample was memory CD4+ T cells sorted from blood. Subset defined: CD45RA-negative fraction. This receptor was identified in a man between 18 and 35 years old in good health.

CDR3: CASSLAGNTIYF. CDR3 bases: TGTGCCAGCAGTTTAGCGGGAAACACCATATATTTT. V is TRBV28 and J is TRBJ1-3; no clear D. The V gene lost 2 bases and the J gene lost 4 bases, with 3 bases spanning the gap. CDR1 is MDHEN and CDR2 is SYDVKM in the germline V gene. The CDR3 totals 12 residues.